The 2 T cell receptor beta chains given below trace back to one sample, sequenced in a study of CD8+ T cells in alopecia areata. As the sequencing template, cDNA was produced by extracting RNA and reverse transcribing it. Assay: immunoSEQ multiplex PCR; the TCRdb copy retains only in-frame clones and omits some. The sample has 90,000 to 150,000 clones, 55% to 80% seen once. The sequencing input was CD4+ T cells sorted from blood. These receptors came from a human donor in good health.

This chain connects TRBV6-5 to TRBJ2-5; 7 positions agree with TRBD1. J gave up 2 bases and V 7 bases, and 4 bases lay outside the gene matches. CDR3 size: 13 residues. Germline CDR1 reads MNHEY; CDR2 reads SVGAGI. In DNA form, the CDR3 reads TGTGCCAGCAAGGGGGCACCACAAGAGACCCAGTACTTC. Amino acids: CASKGAPQETQYF.

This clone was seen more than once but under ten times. CDR3 nucleotide sequence: TGTGCCAGCAGCCGAGGGGGGAATCAGCCCCAGCATTTT. Its protein product is CASSRGGNQPQHF. The rearrangement uses TRBV7-3 and TRBJ1-5; possible D gene TRBD1, 6 bases. Germline-derived CDR1 and CDR2 are SGHTA and FQGTGA. Trimming pared 5 bases from V and 4 bases from J, leaving 9 bases between. This CDR3 has 13 amino acids.